Each of the 22 T cell receptor beta chains below was sequenced from the same sample in a study of T cells in Graves' hyperthyroidism and ophthalmopathy. RNA transcripts yielded amplified TCR beta CDR3 regions. The HTBI primer set served for first-round RT-PCR of the TCR CDR3. TCRdb re-called the multiplex PCR reads through MiXCR, storing one row per CDR3 protein. The sample holds 600,000 to 750,000 distinct CDR3 sequences; roughly 17% are singletons and the top ten take about 16%. Sequenced input: blood. Receptor source: a man in his fifties with Graves' hyperthyroidism.

This clonotype was detected only a few times. The rearrangement uses TRBV5-8 and TRBJ2-1; D unclear. The V end lost 0 bases, the J end lost 4 bases, and 11 bases lay between the germline ends. Germline CDR1 is SGHTS and CDR2 is YDEGEE. The CDR3 contains 15 residues. As DNA, the CDR3 is TGTGCCAGCAGCTTGGACTCAGGACCTTACAATGAGCAGTTCTTC. Translated, it gives CASSLDSGPYNEQFF. The variable domain in full, completed from reference TRBV5-8 and TRBJ2-1, reads EAGVTQSPTHLIKTRGQQATLRCSPISGHTSVYWYQQALGLGLQFLLWYDEGEERNRGNFPPRFSGRQFPNYSSELNVNALELEDSALYLCASSLDSGPYNEQFFGPGTRLTVL.

This clonotype was seen repeatedly, ten times or more. The chain links TRBV7-9 to TRBJ2-5, with 14 bases fitting TRBD2. CDR1 is SEHNR and CDR2 is FQNEAQ in the germline V gene (reference sequence). V lost 4 bases, J lost 5 bases, and 6 bases stayed unmatched. The CDR3 loop spans 16 amino acids. Written as DNA, the CDR3 is TGTGCCAGCAGCTACTGGGGACTAGCGGGAGAGGAGACCCAGTACTTC. This codes for CASSYWGLAGEETQYF.

This clonotype was seen ten or more times. The CDR3 is CASSLDRENYGYTF. Here the CDR3 DNA reads TGTGCCAGCAGCCTGGACAGGGAAAACTATGGCTACACCTTC. J is TRBJ1-2 and V is TRBV27; 8 nucleotides agree with TRBD1. Germline V gene lookup returns CDR1 MNHEY and CDR2 SMNVEV (reference sequence). The CDR3 length is 14 residues. V shed 6 bases and J 2 bases; nucleotides not matched to a gene: 5.

The chain uses TRBV27 and TRBJ1-1; D perhaps matches TRBD1 (5 bases). Trimming shortened V by 5 bases and J by 11 bases, and 18 bases separated the two germline ends. CDR1 MNHEY and CDR2 SMNVEV come from the germline V gene (reference sequence). This CDR3 contains 13 residues. The CDR3, as DNA: TGTGCCAGCAGTGTGACAAGGGGCCGACCCGCTTTCTTT. Translation gives CASSVTRGRPAFF.

This clonotype was seen more than once but under ten times. The chain recombines TRBV30 with TRBJ2-7; D may be TRBD1 (5 bases). Per the germline V gene, CDR1 is GTSNPN and CDR2 is SVGIG (reference sequence). There are 13 residues in the CDR3. The V and J ends lost 1 base and 2 bases respectively, with 9 bases between them. The DNA for the CDR3 is TGTGCCTGGAGTGGTAAAGGGGCCTACGAGCAGTACTTC. Translation: CAWSGKGAYEQYF. The full variable domain, in which reference TRBV30 and TRBJ2-7 provide the parts outside the CDR3, is SQTIHQWPATLVQPVGSPLSLECTVEGTSNPNLYWYRQAAGRGLQLLFYSVGIGQISSEVPQNLSASRPQDRQFILSSKKLLLSDSGFYLCAWSGKGAYEQYFGPGTRLTVT.

Ten or more counts support this clonotype. The CDR3 bases are TGTGCCAGCAGTGCCCGAGGGTTTGACCAAGAGACCCAGTACTTC. Translation: CASSARGFDQETQYF. V gene TRBV2 combines with J gene TRBJ2-5; tentatively, D is TRBD2 (5 bases). Germline CDR1 reads SNHLY; CDR2 reads FYNNEI. The CDR3 is 15 amino acids. V was trimmed by 4 bases and J by 0 bases, leaving 12 bases between them.

This clonotype was picked up many times. The V and J genes are TRBV27 and TRBJ1-2; the D is unclear. The V end was cut by 8 bases, the J end by 7 bases, with 17 bases between. The germline V gene encodes CDR1 MNHEY and CDR2 SMNVEV (reference sequence). CDR3 length equals 13 residues. CDR3 DNA: TGTGCCAGCTCTACCCTGGGGTCGGGTGGCTACACCTTC. It codes for CASSTLGSGGYTF.

The chain joins TRBV27 to TRBJ1-2; D is unresolved. V shed 5 bases and J shed 4 bases, with 14 bases lying between them. CDR1 and CDR2 (germline): MNHEY, SMNVEV (reference sequence). The CDR3 is 14 amino acids. The CDR3, as DNA: TGTGCCAGCAGTGACGCCCTCGGGTTCTATGGCTACACCTTC. Translated, it gives CASSDALGFYGYTF.

In this sample, this clonotype turned up a few times. The chain couples TRBV27 to TRBJ2-5, with D perhaps being TRBD1 or TRBD2 (6 bases each). Trimming removed 6 bases from V and 2 bases from J, with 16 bases in between. Looked up from germline, CDR1 is MNHEY and CDR2 is SMNVEV (reference sequence). This CDR3 comprises 15 residues. The CDR3 DNA reads as TGTGCCAGCAGAGGGGGGCCTAGGAAACAAGAGACCCAGTACTTC. This sequence encodes CASRGGPRKQETQYF.

This chain joins TRBV19 and TRBJ1-5, with TRBD1 identical over 11 bases. The CDR3 runs to 16 residues. CDR1 is LNHDA and CDR2 is SQIVND in the germline V gene (reference sequence). V lost 6 bases and J lost 1; bases outside the gene matches: 5. The CDR3 protein is CASRAGTGGSNQPQHF. The CDR3 DNA reads as TGTGCCAGTAGGGCCGGGACAGGGGGAAGCAATCAGCCCCAGCATTTT.

At least ten counts were recorded for this clonotype. V and J are TRBV20-1 and TRBJ1-1, with a possible D match to TRBD1 (6 bases). CDR1 is DFQATT, CDR2 SNEGSKA, per germline (reference sequence). The V end was cut by 3 bases, the J end by 4 bases, with 18 bases between. The CDR3 is 15 residues long. The chain's CDR3 is CSARSGAGVGTEAFF. Here the CDR3 DNA reads TGCAGTGCTAGGTCCGGGGCAGGGGTTGGCACTGAAGCTTTCTTT.

This clonotype was found many times. The J gene is TRBJ1-5, the V gene TRBV2, with a tentative D call TRBD1 (5 bases). CDR1 and CDR2 (germline): SNHLY, FYNNEI. V dropped 6 bases and J dropped 0 bases, with 12 bases sitting between them. CDR3 length: 15 residues. The CDR3, as DNA: TGTGCCAGCAGGGCGGGGGATCATAGCAATCAGCCCCAGCATTTT. This encodes CASRAGDHSNQPQHF.

The genes are TRBV7-6 and TRBJ1-4; TRBD1 might be the D (5 bases). The CDR3 is made up of 16 amino acids. CDR1 SGHVS and CDR2 FNYEAQ come from the germline V gene. V shed 4 bases and J shed 0 bases, with 12 bases lying between them. The CDR3 DNA reads TGTGCCAGCAGCTCCAAGTGGGGGGCAACTAATGAAAAACTGTTTTTT. It codes for CASSSKWGATNEKLFF.

The CDR3 sequence: CAAAPGWDTGELFF. The CDR3, as DNA: TGTGCCGCGGCACCCGGGTGGGACACCGGGGAGCTGTTTTTT. This chain links TRBV6-1 with TRBJ2-2, with no clear D. This CDR3 region has 14 residues. Germline V gene data show CDR1 as MNHNS and CDR2 as SASEGT. V was trimmed by 11 bases and J by 3 bases, leaving 16 bases between them.

This clonotype was seen more than once but under ten times. The chain carries TRBV7-9 and TRBJ2-3, with D possibly being TRBD1 or TRBD2 (5 bases each). The V gene lost 2 bases and the J gene lost 0 bases, with 18 bases spanning the gap. Germline loops: CDR1 SEHNR, CDR2 FQNEAQ (reference sequence). The CDR3 spans 18 residues. As DNA, the CDR3 is TGTGCCAGCAGCTTAACCTCCGGGACGCGACAGAGCACAGATACGCAGTATTTT. It yields the protein CASSLTSGTRQSTDTQYF.

This clonotype was seen at least ten times. This sequence joins TRBV2 and TRBJ2-3; D might be TRBD2 (6 bases). The germline V gene encodes CDR1 SNHLY and CDR2 FYNNEI. Trimming shortened V by 7 bases and J by 2 bases, and 16 bases separated the two germline ends. This CDR3 region has 15 residues. The DNA of the CDR3 is TGTGCCAGCACCCCCGGTAGCGGTTACACAGATACGCAGTATTTT. Translated, it gives CASTPGSGYTDTQYF.

J is TRBJ1-3 and V is TRBV29-1; 9 bases are a match to TRBD1. The CDR3 has 15 amino acids. Germline lookup yields CDR1 SQVTM and CDR2 ANQGSEA. The ends lost 3 bases at V and 0 bases at J; junction bases unmatched: 3. In nucleotides, the CDR3 is TGCAGCGTTGATGAGGACAGGGGCTCTGGAAACACCATATATTTT. It encodes CSVDEDRGSGNTIYF.

Many counts were recorded for this clonotype. The rearrangement uses TRBV28 and TRBJ2-7; TRBD2 aligns across 8 bases. Unmatched junction bases numbered 11, after V lost 4 bases and J lost 3 bases. CDR3 length equals 16 residues. The germline V gene encodes CDR1 MDHEN and CDR2 SYDVKM. The CDR3 here is CASSWPPLAGIYEQYF. The CDR3 DNA reads as TGTGCCAGCAGTTGGCCCCCTTTAGCGGGGATCTACGAGCAGTACTTC.

This clonotype occurred many times. The rearrangement joins TRBV11-2 to TRBJ1-1; TRBD1 matches at 9 bases. This CDR3 has 16 amino acids. J was trimmed by 0 bases and V by 5 bases; bases with no gene match: 7. Per the germline V gene, CDR1 is SGHAT and CDR2 is FQNNGV. The CDR3 coding sequence is TGTGCCAGCAGCCCCGGACAGGGGTCCCTGAACACTGAAGCTTTCTTT. It encodes CASSPGQGSLNTEAFF. Using reference TRBV11-2 and TRBJ1-1 for the parts outside the CDR3, the full variable domain is EAGVAQSPRYKIIEKRQSVAFWCNPISGHATLYWYQQILGQGPKLLIQFQNNGVVDDSQLPKDRFSAERLKGVDSTLKIQPAKLEDSAVYLCASSPGQGSLNTEAFFGQGTRLTVV.

This clonotype was counted ten times or more. The chain employs TRBV6-1 and TRBJ2-1; D tentatively reads TRBD1 or TRBD2 (6 bases each). Per the germline V gene, CDR1 is MNHNS and CDR2 is SASEGT. Trimming removed 1 base at V and 2 bases at J, with 9 bases between. The CDR3 runs 15 residues. This CDR3 is CASSEGRGTYNEQFF. DNA of the CDR3: TGTGCCAGCAGTGAAGGGAGGGGGACCTACAATGAGCAGTTCTTC.

V usage is TRBV11-2 and J usage is TRBJ2-7, with 8 bases identical to TRBD1. V lost 2 bases and J lost 5; bases outside the gene matches: 5. This CDR3 is 14 amino acids long. Germline CDR1 SGHAT, CDR2 FQNNGV. CDR3 nucleotides: TGTGCCAGCAGCTTACCGGACAGGGACCACGAGCAGTACTTC. It specifies CASSLPDRDHEQYF.

The chain joins TRBV28 to TRBJ2-2; D is tentatively TRBD1 or TRBD2 (5 bases each). V lost 1 base and J lost 6, with 18 bases in between. The germline V gene has CDR1 MDHEN and CDR2 SYDVKM. The length of the CDR3 is 17 residues. CDR3 sequence reads: CASSLFRGAGIPGELFF. The CDR3 DNA follows: TGTGCCAGCAGTTTATTTCGAGGGGCAGGGATCCCCGGGGAGCTGTTTTTT.